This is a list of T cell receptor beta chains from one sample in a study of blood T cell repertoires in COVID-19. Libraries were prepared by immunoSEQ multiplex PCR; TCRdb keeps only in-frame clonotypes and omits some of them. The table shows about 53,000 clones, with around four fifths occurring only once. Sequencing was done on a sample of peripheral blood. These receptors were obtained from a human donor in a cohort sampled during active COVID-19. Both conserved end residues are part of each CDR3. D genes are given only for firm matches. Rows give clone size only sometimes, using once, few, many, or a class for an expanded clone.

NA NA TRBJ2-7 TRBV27 TGTGCCAGCAGTCCTTCCTCTGGCCCCTACGAGCAGTACTTC CASSPSSGPYEQYF
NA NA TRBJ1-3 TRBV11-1 TGTGCCAGCAGCCCCCTCTTATTAAACACCATATATTTT CASSPLLLNTIYF
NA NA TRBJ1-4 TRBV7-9 TGTGCCAGCAGCTCCTGGGGAGGGGGGAATGAAAAACTGTTTTTT CASSSWGGGNEKLFF
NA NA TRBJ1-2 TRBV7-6 TGTGCCAGCAGCTTAGACCTCCTGGGAGGCGGCTACACCTTC CASSLDLLGGGYTF
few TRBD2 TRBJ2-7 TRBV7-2 TGTGCCAGCAGCTTAGACGGGCGGGGGGGCCTCAACGAGCAGTACTTC CASSLDGRGGLNEQYF
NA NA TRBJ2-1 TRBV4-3 TGCGCCAGCAGCCAAGAGTCTAAATATGAGCAGTTCTTC CASSQESKYEQFF
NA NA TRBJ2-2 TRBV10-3 TGTGCCGCCGGGATTCTAAGTACCGGGGAGCTGTTTTTT CAAGILSTGELFF
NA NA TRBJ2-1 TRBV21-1 TGTGCCAGCAGCAGAGACAGGGGTTTGAATGAGCAGTTCTTC CASSRDRGLNEQFF
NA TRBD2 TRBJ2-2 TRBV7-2 TGTGCCAGCAGCTTAATAAGCGCTGTCGGGACTAGCGTTGCCGGGGAGCTGTTTTTT CASSLISAVGTSVAGELFF
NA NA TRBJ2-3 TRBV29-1 TGCAGCGTTCGGGGGGCTTTTCCAGATACGCAGTATTTT CSVRGAFPDTQYF
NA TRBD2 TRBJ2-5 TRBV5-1 TGCGCCAGCAGCCCCGCCCTAGCGGGGGGCAGAGAGACCCAGTACTTC CASSPALAGGRETQYF
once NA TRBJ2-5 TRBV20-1 TGCAGTGCTAGTGGTGGACTGAGAGGTGAAAAGACCCAGTACTTC CSASGGLRGEKTQYF
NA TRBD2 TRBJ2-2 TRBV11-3 TGTGCCAGCAGCCGATCCGGGACTAGCGGGGGTTACACCGGGGAGCTGTTTTTT CASSRSGTSGGYTGELFF